This T cell receptor beta chain was sequenced for a study of shared clonotypes between healthy human individuals. Germline V lookup: CDR1 LGHDT, CDR2 YNNKEL (reference sequence). The CDR3 loop spans 9 amino acids. Trimming removed 8 bases at V and 6 bases at J, with 5 bases between. Data came from immunoSEQ multiplex PCR; TCRdb stores just in-frame clones and leaves some out. This sample has some 2 million clones, with roughly 95% found just once. Naive CD8 cells lacked CD45RO, underwent positive selection for CCR7 and left out terminally differentiated effector memory CD45RA+ cells. This TCR was sampled from a man younger than 35 in good health. The sample comprised naive CD8+ T cells sorted from blood. The gene calls are TRBV3-1 (or the pseudogene TRBV3-2) and TRBJ2-7; unclear D gene. CDR3 nucleotide sequence: TGTGCCAGCCGAATCGAGCAGTACTTC. Translated: CASRIEQYF.